This entry concerns a single T cell receptor beta chain. No antigen is known for it. This entry belongs to a study of T cells in tuberculosis. The study, taken as a whole, reports: Using the GMM-specific repertoire gave more than 85% accuracy versus approximately 66% with motifs. Active tuberculosis patients had shorter CDR3-alpha; the beta difference was nonsignificant. Samples were chosen by availability of cryopreserved specimens. Smaller distances to GMM-specific TCRs suggested their expansion in active tuberculosis.

Sequencing used immunoSEQ multiplex PCR; TCRdb keeps in-frame clones, though not all of them. The table includes some 34,000 clones, about 93% detected once. The sequenced sample was PBMCs. The receptor was derived from a donor aged 10-29 years with latent tuberculosis or without tuberculosis infection.

The CDR3 spells CASSLSGGHSGNTIYF. The CDR3 DNA follows: TGTGCCAGCAGCTTATCAGGGGGACACTCTGGAAACACCATATATTTT. The rearrangement uses TRBV5-5 and TRBJ1-3; the match to TRBD1 covers 7 bases. J gave up 0 bases and V 2 bases, and 5 bases lay outside the gene matches. Germline V gene data show CDR1 as SGHKS and CDR2 as YYEKEE (reference sequence). This CDR3 contains 16 residues.